A single sample is the source of the 8 T cell receptor beta chains below, sequenced in a study of blood T cell repertoires in COVID-19. The data were produced by immunoSEQ multiplex PCR, yet TCRdb's version contains in-frame clones alone and is incomplete. The sample includes 150,000 to 250,000 clones, roughly four fifths of them seen just once. Sequencing was done on a sample of PBMCs or T cells enriched from blood (not recorded which). Source of these receptors: a man aged 35 to 55 who had recovered from COVID-19.

A few counts support this clone. V is TRBV6-5 and J is TRBJ1-2; TRBD1 agrees at 7 bases. The CDR3 spans 15 residues. Germline values: CDR1 MNHEY, CDR2 SVGAGI. Trimming cost V 6 bases and J 1 base; bases outside gene matches: 8. The CDR3 DNA reads as TGTGCCAGCAGCTCGGGACAGACTAATAACTATGGCTACACCTTC. It is translated as CASSSGQTNNYGYTF.

The DNA for the CDR3 is TGTGCCTGGGGGAGCTCTGGGGCCAACGTCCTGACTTTC. It is translated as CAWGSSGANVLTF. The rearrangement joins TRBV30 to TRBJ2-6, with a weak D call TRBD2 (5 bases). Trimming removed 5 bases from V and 0 bases from J, with 5 bases in between. Germline assignment: CDR1 GTSNPN and CDR2 SVGIG (reference sequence). CDR3 size: 13 residues.

The rearrangement uses TRBV5-1 and TRBJ2-5; D gene uncertain. The V gene's germline CDR1 is SGHRS and CDR2 YFSETQ. V was cut by 0 bases and J by 4 bases, with 7 bases left in between. The CDR3 is 13 residues long. The CDR3 loop is CASSLVIGETQYF. As DNA, the CDR3 is TGCGCCAGCAGCTTGGTTATCGGAGAGACCCAGTACTTC.

This rearrangement joins TRBV20-1 to TRBJ1-2; 8 nucleotides line up with TRBD1. After removal of 2 bases from V and 8 bases from J, the junction contained 1 base not matched to a gene. The CDR3 loop spans 11 amino acids. Looked up from germline, CDR1 is DFQATT and CDR2 is SNEGSKA (reference sequence). CDR3 in amino acids: CSARQGAGYTF. CDR3 in DNA: TGCAGTGCTAGACAGGGGGCGGGCTACACCTTC.

CDR3 region: CASSQVMGSSNYGYTF. CDR3 coding DNA: TGTGCCAGCAGCCAAGTTATGGGCAGCTCTAACTATGGCTACACCTTC. This chain links TRBV3-1 (or the pseudogene TRBV3-2) with TRBJ1-2; D gene uncertain. Per the germline V gene, CDR1 is LGHDT and CDR2 is YNNKEL (reference sequence). This CDR3 is built from 16 residues. The ends were cut back, 1 base at V and 0 bases at J, with 12 bases in the middle.

This chain links TRBV28 with TRBJ1-2; no clear D. This CDR3 is 14 amino acids long. Germline V gives CDR1 MDHEN, CDR2 SYDVKM. Trimming shortened V by 6 bases and J by 4 bases, and 15 bases separated the two germline ends. This CDR3 is CASRREGSSYGYTF. The CDR3 nucleotides are TGTGCCAGCAGGAGAGAGGGCTCTTCCTATGGCTACACCTTC.

This clone was counted a few times. The V and J genes are TRBV6-2 or TRBV6-3 and TRBJ1-2; TRBD1 aligns across 7 bases. Unmatched junction bases numbered 7, after V lost 2 bases and J lost 4 bases. This CDR3 has 15 amino acids. Germline assignment: CDR1 MNHEY and CDR2 SVGEGT. In nucleotides, the CDR3 is TGTGCCAGCAGTTACCAGGGGGACAGCTTCTATGGCTACACCTTC. Translation: CASSYQGDSFYGYTF.

The chain employs TRBV5-1 and TRBJ1-2, with D possibly TRBD1 on 5 matching bases. The CDR3 is 13 residues long. From germline, CDR1 is SGHRS and CDR2 YFSETQ. V lost 2 bases and J 6 bases, leaving 11 bases between the germline ends. The CDR3: CASSLLGDNGYTF. CDR3 in DNA: TGCGCCAGCAGCTTATTAGGGGATAATGGCTACACCTTC.